These T cell receptor beta chains were read from a single sample in a study of glioma-infiltrating T cells. TCRdb analysed the multiplex PCR reads with MiXCR anew, one entry per CDR3 protein. In the table there are fewer than 200,000 distinct CDR3 sequences, over 40% of which are singletons. Sequencing input: glioma tissue, nonneoplastic brain tissue, or PBMCs (not recorded which). These receptors originate from a human donor with low-grade glioma or glioblastoma, undergoing nonglioma brain surgery, or in good health (not recorded which). The CDR3 runs from the conserved cysteine through the conserved F or W. Expanded clones are given a class, and other clones once, few, many or no size at all.

J gene: TRBJ2-1
clone size: -
V gene: TRBV24-1
CDR3 protein: CATSDLGGKDNEQFF

J gene: TRBJ2-1
clone size: many
V gene: TRBV20-1
CDR3 protein: CSAQSNYNEQFF

J gene: TRBJ1-1
clone size: -
V gene: TRBV29-1
CDR3 protein: CSVRVNTEAFF

J gene: TRBJ1-1
clone size: few
V gene: TRBV5-8
CDR3 protein: CATRTEDRATEAFF

J gene: TRBJ1-2
clone size: many
V gene: TRBV20-1
CDR3 protein: CSALGTGLKDGYTF

J gene: TRBJ1-2
clone size: -
V gene: TRBV20-1
CDR3 protein: CSARESTHGCSF

J gene: TRBJ1-3
clone size: -
V gene: TRBV2
CDR3 protein: CASGQGSGNTIHF

J gene: TRBJ2-3
clone size: many
V gene: TRBV2
CDR3 protein: CASIGDLLPVGTDTQYF

J gene: TRBJ2-3
clone size: -
V gene: TRBV29-1
CDR3 protein: CSVESGGYPDTQYF

J gene: TRBJ2-5
clone size: -
V gene: TRBV6-6
CDR3 protein: CASSYSIAGDVENQYF

J gene: TRBJ1-2
clone size: once
V gene: TRBV5-1
CDR3 protein: CASSWEQGNYGYTF

J gene: TRBJ2-1
clone size: few
V gene: TRBV28
CDR3 protein: CASSPTGRMSSYNEQFF

J gene: TRBJ2-1
clone size: -
V gene: TRBV14
CDR3 protein: CASSIRTVSSYNEQFF

J gene: TRBJ1-6
clone size: many
V gene: TRBV27
CDR3 protein: CASSLSVGSSYNSPLHF

J gene: TRBJ2-3
clone size: many
V gene: TRBV28
CDR3 protein: CASSLFAPVGPDTQYF

J gene: TRBJ2-3
clone size: -
V gene: TRBV3-1
CDR3 protein: CASSQGWTDTQYF